The T cell receptor (beta chain) described here comes from a study of blood T cell repertoires in COVID-19. The wider study: COVID-19 samples, acute and convalescent, were from the United States, Italy and Spain. In each case, the material was cDNA or gDNA derived from T cells, B-cell-depleted T cells, or PBMCs.

From germline, CDR1 is ENHRY and CDR2 SYGVKD. Trimming took 7 bases from V and 7 from J; bases not matched to a gene: 7. The CDR3 runs 13 residues. Per the authors' pipeline: Amplifying reference gene primers gave estimates of nucleated cell counts. Some clones are missing from TCRdb's copy, which holds only in-frame ones; the method was immunoSEQ multiplex PCR. V and J calls and clone size follow that table, whereas D and trimming were derived from the DNA. Counted here are roughly 280,000 clones, approximately 85% occurring once; the ten biggest clones make up 11%. The sample comprised peripheral blood. The origin of this receptor is a woman in her seventies with acute or convalescent COVID-19. This chain links TRBV10-3 with TRBJ1-5, with 7 bases aligning to TRBD1. The CDR3 here is CAITAQGYQPQHF. Written as DNA, the CDR3 is TGTGCCATCACCGCACAGGGGTACCAGCCCCAGCATTTT.